These T cell receptor beta chains were read from a single sample in a study of blood T cell repertoires in COVID-19. Sequencing was performed with immunoSEQ multiplex PCR; in TCRdb, only in-frame clones are kept and a portion is missing. The table includes 200,000 to 250,000 clones, more than 65% detected once. Sequencing was done on a sample of peripheral blood. The receptors here all came from a man aged 50 to 59 with active or convalescent COVID-19. Both conserved end residues are part of each CDR3. The order of the fields is clone size, V gene, D gene, J gene, CDR3 DNA, CDR3 protein. The D gene is left open where the match is weak. Clone size appears in some rows only: once, few, many, or a class for an expanded clone.

-	TRBV5-4	TRBD1	TRBJ2-3	TGTGCCAGCAGCCCTCCCAACGGACAGGGGATAGATACGCAGTATTTT	CASSPPNGQGIDTQYF
-	TRBV5-6	-	TRBJ2-1	TGTGCCAGCAGCTTTCCGGACTTGGGTGAGCAGTTCTTC	CASSFPDLGEQFF
few	TRBV24-1	-	TRBJ1-2	TGTGCCACCAGTGCCAACCGCGACTATGGCTACACCTTC	CATSANRDYGYTF
-	TRBV29-1	-	TRBJ2-3	TGCAGCGTTGGGTCGAACTTGAAGTATTTT	CSVGSNLKYF
-	TRBV28	-	TRBJ1-5	TGTGCCAGCACCGGATTCGCGGGGCGTAGCAATCAGCCCCAGCATTTT	CASTGFAGRSNQPQHF
-	TRBV14	TRBD2	TRBJ2-3	TGTGCCAGCAGCCCCGGGGGAGCGGGGGGTTATACGCAGTATTTT	CASSPGGAGGYTQYF
few	TRBV18	TRBD1	TRBJ2-1	TGTGCCAGCTCGGGACAGGGGACAGATGAGCAGTTCTTC	CASSGQGTDEQFF
-	TRBV5-5	TRBD1	TRBJ2-2	TGTGCCAGCAGCCGTGACAGGGGGGACACCGGGGAGCTGTTTTTT	CASSRDRGDTGELFF
-	TRBV6-5	TRBD1	TRBJ2-7	TGTGTCAGCAGTTACGGACAGGGTATTTACGAGCAGTACTTC	CVSSYGQGIYEQYF
-	TRBV7-7	-	TRBJ1-5	TGTGCTAGCAGCTTAAACCGCGTCTCGCCCCAGCATTTT	CASSLNRVSPQHF
-	TRBV2	-	TRBJ1-3	TGTGCCAGCAGTGAATACCGGACACAAGCTGGAAACACCATATATTTT	CASSEYRTQAGNTIYF
-	TRBV2	-	TRBJ1-6	TGTGCCAGCACCAGGACATGGGGTAATTCACCCCTCCACTTT	CASTRTWGNSPLHF
-	TRBV5-1	-	TRBJ2-5	TGCGCCAGCAGTTTTGAGGGGGACCCACAAGAGACCCAGTACTTC	CASSFEGDPQETQYF
-	TRBV9	-	TRBJ2-7	TGTGCCAGCAGCCCATTCATGGGGGGTTCCTACGAGCAGTACTTC	CASSPFMGGSYEQYF
-	TRBV27	-	TRBJ2-2	TGTGCCAGCAGTTTATCCCCCCTTTGGGGAGGAACGCACGGGGAGCTGTTTTTT	CASSLSPLWGGTHGELFF
-	TRBV7-9	-	TRBJ1-2	TGTGCCAGCAGCTCCCTCGGGAACTATGGCTACACCTTC	CASSSLGNYGYTF
-	TRBV6-7	TRBD1	TRBJ2-7	TGTGCCAGCAGTTACATCGCCGGGACAGGGTACTACGAGCAGTACTTC	CASSYIAGTGYYEQYF
-	TRBV7-3	-	TRBJ1-1	TGTGCCAGCAGCTTAAGAGGGTGGGGCACTGAAGCTTTCTTT	CASSLRGWGTEAFF
-	TRBV5-1	TRBD1	TRBJ2-2	TGCGCCAGCAGCTTGGCGACGGGACAGGTCAACACCGGGGAGCTGTTTTTT	CASSLATGQVNTGELFF
-	TRBV5-1	TRBD1	TRBJ1-1	TGCGCCAGCAGTTATCAGGGGGGTACTGAAGCTTTCTTT	CASSYQGGTEAFF
-	TRBV6-5	-	TRBJ2-1	TGTGCCAGCAGTTACTCAGCCCAGGGACTCAATGAGCAGTTCTTC	CASSYSAQGLNEQFF
-	TRBV4-3	TRBD1	TRBJ2-5	TGCGCCAGCAGCCAAGGACAGGGGGCCTGGGAGACCCAGTACTTC	CASSQGQGAWETQYF
-	TRBV4-3	-	TRBJ1-6	TGCGCCAGCAGCCCGGGTCTCTCCTATAATTCACCCCTCCACTTT	CASSPGLSYNSPLHF
-	TRBV21-1	-	TRBJ1-2	TGTGCCAGCAGCAAAAGGGGACAGGGGAACTATGGCTACACCTTC	CASSKRGQGNYGYTF
-	TRBV5-4	-	TRBJ2-1	TGTGCCAGCAGCATCTCCGGGGGGCCCTCCTACAATGAGCAGTTCTTC	CASSISGGPSYNEQFF
-	TRBV29-1	-	TRBJ2-3	TGCAGCGTTCAGAGCACAGATACGCAGTATTTT	CSVQSTDTQYF
few	TRBV7-3	TRBD1	TRBJ1-1	TGTGCCAGCAGCCAAAATCCAGGGACAGGGTTTACTTTCTTT	CASSQNPGTGFTFF
-	TRBV5-4	-	TRBJ2-3	TGTGCCAGCAGCTTGGGGACTAACACAGATACGCAGTATTTT	CASSLGTNTDTQYF
few	TRBV27	TRBD1	TRBJ2-1	TGTGCCAGCAGTTCCGGACAGGACTACAATGAGCAGTTCTTC	CASSSGQDYNEQFF
-	TRBV24-1	-	TRBJ2-1	TGTGCCACCAGTGATTTAGTCCTCCCTCTAAAGCAGTTCTTC	CATSDLVLPLKQFF
once	TRBV4-1	TRBD2	TRBJ2-2	TGCGCCAGCAGCCAAGATGACCGAAGGACTAGCGGGAGTGACACCGGGGAGCTGTTTTTT	CASSQDDRRTSGSDTGELFF
-	TRBV25-1	-	TRBJ2-1	TGTGCCAGTATGTTTGGGCACGGTCACAATGAGCAGTTCTTC	CASMFGHGHNEQFF
-	TRBV5-5	TRBD2	TRBJ2-6	TGTGCCAGCAGCTTGCAGTGGGAAGCGGGAGGGGCCAACGTCCTGACTTTC	CASSLQWEAGGANVLTF
-	TRBV11-3	TRBD1	TRBJ2-3	TGTGCCAGCAGCCTAGGGGGCGGAGCCGCAACGCAGTATTTT	CASSLGGGAATQYF
few	TRBV18	-	TRBJ2-7	TGTGCCAGCTCACCGGGGCTAGTTGACGAGCAGTACTTC	CASSPGLVDEQYF
-	TRBV4-3	-	TRBJ2-2	TGCGCCAGCAGCCAACCAGCGGGTGGACCCACCGGGGAGCTGTTTTTT	CASSQPAGGPTGELFF
-	TRBV27	-	TRBJ1-1	TGTGCCAGCAGTTTAACTCGCTTGAACACTGAAGCTTTCTTT	CASSLTRLNTEAFF
once	TRBV5-5	TRBD1	TRBJ2-7	TGTGCCAGCAGCTTGGCCCCAACAGGGGGCCCCTCCTACGAGCAGTACTTC	CASSLAPTGGPSYEQYF
-	TRBV19	-	TRBJ1-2	TGTGCCAGTAGTACTACAGGGTCTAGGAGCTACACCTTC	CASSTTGSRSYTF
-	TRBV7-2	-	TRBJ1-3	TGTGCCAGCAGCTTACGGTCGCCCTATTACGGAAACACCATATATTTT	CASSLRSPYYGNTIYF
-	TRBV7-9	-	TRBJ1-2	TGTGCCAGCAGCTACCCCCAGGCTAACTATGGCTACACCTTC	CASSYPQANYGYTF
-	TRBV13	-	TRBJ2-7	TGTGCCAGCAGCTTACGGGACTTTCGAACCTACGAGCAGTACTTC	CASSLRDFRTYEQYF
-	TRBV7-2	-	TRBJ1-3	TGTGCCAGCAGTTATCCGGCGGACACCATATATTTT	CASSYPADTIYF
-	TRBV4-3	-	TRBJ2-5	TGCGCCAGCAGCCAAGATTTATGGGGCCCGCGTGCCCAGTACTTC	CASSQDLWGPRAQYF
once	TRBV6-2/TRBV6-3	TRBD2	TRBJ2-3	TGTGCCAGCAGTTACGGAGCGGGAGACACAGATACGCAGTATTTT	CASSYGAGDTDTQYF
-	TRBV15	-	TRBJ2-3	TGTGCCACCAGCAGAGAACTAGTGGGCGGGGGCAGCACAGATACGCAGTATTTT	CATSRELVGGGSTDTQYF
-	TRBV9	TRBD2	TRBJ2-5	TGTGCCAGCAGCGTAGGGTCTAGCGGGGACCAAGAGACCCAGTACTTC	CASSVGSSGDQETQYF
-	TRBV7-6	-	TRBJ2-7	TGTGCCAGCAGCTTCCGGGAGGGGGCGGCCTACGAGCAGTACTTC	CASSFREGAAYEQYF